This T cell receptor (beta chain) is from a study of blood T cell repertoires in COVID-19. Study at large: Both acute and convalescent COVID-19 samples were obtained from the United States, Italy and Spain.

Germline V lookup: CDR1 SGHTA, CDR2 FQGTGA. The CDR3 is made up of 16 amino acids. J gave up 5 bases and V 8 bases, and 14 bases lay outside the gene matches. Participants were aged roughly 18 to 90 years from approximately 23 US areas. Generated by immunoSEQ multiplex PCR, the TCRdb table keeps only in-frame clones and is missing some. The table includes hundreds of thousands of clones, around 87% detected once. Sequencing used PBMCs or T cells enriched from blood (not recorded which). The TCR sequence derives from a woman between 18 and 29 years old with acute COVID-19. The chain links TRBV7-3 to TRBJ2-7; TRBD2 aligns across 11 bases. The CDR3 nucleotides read TGTGCCAGCGCCTCGGTAGCGGGAGGGCCTTTGGACGAGCAGTACTTC. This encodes CASASVAGGPLDEQYF.